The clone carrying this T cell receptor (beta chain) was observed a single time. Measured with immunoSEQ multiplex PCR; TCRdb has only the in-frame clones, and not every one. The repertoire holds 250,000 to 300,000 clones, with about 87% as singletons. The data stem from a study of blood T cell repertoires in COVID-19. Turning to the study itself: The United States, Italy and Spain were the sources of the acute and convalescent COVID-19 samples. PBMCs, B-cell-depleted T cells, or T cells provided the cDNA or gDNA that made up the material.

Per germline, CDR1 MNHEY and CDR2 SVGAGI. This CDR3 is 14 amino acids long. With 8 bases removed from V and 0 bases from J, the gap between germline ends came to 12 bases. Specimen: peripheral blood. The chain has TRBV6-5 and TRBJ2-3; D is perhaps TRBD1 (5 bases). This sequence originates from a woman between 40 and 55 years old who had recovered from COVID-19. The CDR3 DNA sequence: TGTGCCAGCGGGTTGACAGCTAGCACAGATACGCAGTATTTT. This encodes CASGLTASTDTQYF.